Shown below are 13 T cell receptor beta chains from a single sample sequenced in a study of CXCR3 chemokines and chemotherapy response in bladder cancer. TCRdb re-analysed the PCR reads in MiXCR, keeping a single row per CDR3 protein. This sample carries 8,000 or so distinct CDR3 sequences, roughly an eighth of them seen once, and the ten largest clones take roughly 16%. This specimen was collected from a patient whose treatment included neoadjuvant chemotherapy. These receptors were taken from a human donor with bladder cancer that responded to neoadjuvant chemotherapy.

This clonotype is termed medium-sized. The V and J genes are TRBV19 and TRBJ2-1, with 11 bases lining up with TRBD2. The CDR3 covers 14 residues. CDR1 and CDR2 (germline): LNHDA, SQIVND (reference sequence). The junction had 10 bases not matched to a gene; V was cut back by 3 bases and J by 15 bases. The CDR3 spells CASSMIGIAGGWFF. As DNA, the CDR3 is TGTGCCAGTAGTATGATTGGAATAGCGGGGGGGTGGTTCTTC.

This clonotype was seen at least ten times. The chain employs TRBV7-9 and TRBJ1-5; a possible D gene is TRBD1 (5 bases). V shed 1 base and J shed 5 bases, with 15 bases lying between them. CDR1 and CDR2 (germline): SEHNR, FQNEAQ (reference sequence). The CDR3 sequence is 16 residues long. CDR3 coding DNA: TGTGCCAGCAGCTTAGTTGTTGCGGGAGGGGATCAGCCCCAGCATTTT. Its translation: CASSLVVAGGDQPQHF.

This clonotype was observed many times. The chain couples TRBV6-5 to TRBJ1-1; D not certain. This CDR3 comprises 14 residues. With 0 bases removed from V and 1 base from J, the gap between germline ends came to 6 bases. CDR1 is MNHEY, CDR2 SVGAGI, per germline. The CDR3 bases are TGTGCCAGCAGTTACTCGACGAGGAACACTGAAGCTTTCTTT. The encoded protein is CASSYSTRNTEAFF.

This clonotype occurred many times. In nucleotides, the CDR3 is TGTGCCTGGAACCGACAGGGCCAATCACCCCTCCACTTT. Its protein product is CAWNRQGQSPLHF. This chain links TRBV30 with TRBJ1-6; 7 bases align to TRBD1. The CDR3 length is 13 residues. Germline V gives CDR1 GTSNPN, CDR2 SVGIG (reference sequence). J gave up 10 bases and V 4 bases, and 7 bases lay outside the gene matches.

This clonotype came up a few times. The chain carries TRBV4-1 and TRBJ1-6, with D uncertain. Germline CDR1 and CDR2: MGHRA and YSYEKL. V dropped 0 bases and J dropped 7 bases, with 16 bases sitting between them. The CDR3 is 17 amino acids. CDR3 amino acids: CASSQDGFGGFNSPLHF. Here the CDR3 DNA reads TGCGCCAGCAGCCAAGATGGTTTCGGCGGTTTCAATTCACCCCTCCACTTT.

V and J are TRBV6-6 and TRBJ1-2; 9 bases map to TRBD1. The CDR3 has 14 amino acids. Germline V gives CDR1 MNHNY, CDR2 SVGAGI (reference sequence). After removal of 4 bases from V and 6 bases from J, the junction contained 6 bases not matched to a gene. The CDR3 DNA follows: TGTGCCAGCAGTTCCGTGGGACAGGGTAATGGCTACACCTTC. Translating gives CASSSVGQGNGYTF.

Concerning this clonotype: This likely traces to a read error, being one base from a far larger clone. This chain links TRBV6-5 with TRBJ2-1; possibly TRBD2 for D (5 bases). Germline V lookup: CDR1 MNHEY, CDR2 SVGAGI. The length of the CDR3 is 16 residues. V lost 2 bases, J lost 0 bases, and 11 bases lay in between. The CDR3 DNA follows: TGTGCCAGCAGTTACCCCTCAGCGGACTCCTACAATGAGCAGTTCTTC. Its translation: CASSYPSADSYNEQFF.

This clonotype was counted ten times or more. The chain uses TRBV6-5 and TRBJ1-3, with 11 nucleotides matching TRBD1. This CDR3 is 19 amino acids long. J lost 3 bases, V lost 3 bases, and 13 bases had no gene match. In germline, CDR1 is MNHEY, CDR2 SVGAGI. CDR3 residues: CASSYYAGTGGIGGNTIYF. The CDR3 DNA is TGTGCCAGCAGTTATTACGCCGGGACAGGGGGAATAGGTGGAAACACCATATATTTT.

This clonotype was seen a few times. The chain joins TRBV10-3 to TRBJ2-7, with 7 bases lining up with TRBD1. There are 13 residues in the CDR3. The germline CDR1 and CDR2 sequences are ENHRY and SYGVKD. Losses at the gene ends were 6 bases for V and 3 bases for J; bases not matched to a gene: 5. CDR3 region: CAIRAGTVYEQYF. CDR3 DNA sequence: TGTGCCATCAGGGCTGGGACAGTCTACGAGCAGTACTTC.

This clonotype has ten or more counts. V is TRBV6-6 and J is TRBJ1-6, with TRBD1 as a possible D gene (6 bases). This CDR3 has 13 residues. V was clipped by 6 bases and J by 8 bases, with 11 bases between them. Germline V gives CDR1 MNHNY, CDR2 SVGAGI (reference sequence). CDR3 coding DNA: TGTGCCAGCAGACACAGGGAGGATTCACCCCTCCACTTT. The encoded protein is CASRHREDSPLHF.

Relative to its sample, this clonotype is medium-sized (0.01 to 0.1%). The rearrangement joins TRBV29-1 to TRBJ2-7; the D gene could be TRBD1 or TRBD2 (5 bases each). Germline V gene data show CDR1 as SQVTM and CDR2 as ANQGSEA. The V and J ends lost 6 bases and 3 bases respectively, with 15 bases between them. The CDR3 runs to 13 residues. The CDR3 is CSVVTGAGYEQYF. DNA for the CDR3: TGCAGCGTCGTTACCGGGGCCGGCTACGAGCAGTACTTC.

This clonotype occurred many times. The chain joins TRBV7-9 to TRBJ2-1; 8 nucleotides line up with TRBD1. V lost 0 bases, J lost 8 bases, and 6 bases stayed unmatched. Germline V gene sequence: CDR1 SEHNR, CDR2 FQNEAQ (reference sequence). This CDR3 is 15 amino acids long. CDR3 DNA sequence: TGTGCCAGCAGCTTAGCCCAGGGGGCCCTATATGAGCAGTTCTTC. Translation gives CASSLAQGALYEQFF.

This clonotype appeared many times. The genes are TRBV5-6 and TRBJ1-2; perhaps TRBD1 as D (5 bases). The CDR3 consists of 15 residues. Trimming shortened V by 0 bases and J by 0 bases, and 9 bases separated the two germline ends. CDR1 and CDR2 (germline): SGHDT, YYEEEE. CDR3 nucleotide sequence: TGTGCCAGCAGCTTGGGTTCGGGGCCTAACTATGGCTACACCTTC. Protein: CASSLGSGPNYGYTF.